This T cell receptor (beta chain) is from a study of graft-versus-host responses after intestinal transplantation. The CDR3 runs 16 residues. Germline CDR1 SNHLY, CDR2 FYNNEI. Trimming left V 2 bases short and J 2 bases short, with 14 bases between. Libraries were prepared by immunoSEQ multiplex PCR; TCRdb keeps only in-frame clonotypes and omits some of them. The table includes 85,000 to 100,000 clones, under 95% detected once. Comments on this clone: No antigen is known for it.

The study, taken as a whole, reports: GvH clones detected in recipient marrow included some appearing first in ileum or blood.

The chain is built from TRBV2 and TRBJ2-3, with a weak D call TRBD2 (6 bases). This clonotype was sampled from a human donor who was the organ donor for an intestinal transplant. Sequencing was performed on unstimulated CD8+ T cells sorted from spleen or lymph node cells, taken before transplant. This CDR3 is CASSESDGGPTDTQYF. CDR3 DNA sequence: TGTGCCAGCAGTGAATCCGATGGAGGGCCCACAGATACGCAGTATTTT.